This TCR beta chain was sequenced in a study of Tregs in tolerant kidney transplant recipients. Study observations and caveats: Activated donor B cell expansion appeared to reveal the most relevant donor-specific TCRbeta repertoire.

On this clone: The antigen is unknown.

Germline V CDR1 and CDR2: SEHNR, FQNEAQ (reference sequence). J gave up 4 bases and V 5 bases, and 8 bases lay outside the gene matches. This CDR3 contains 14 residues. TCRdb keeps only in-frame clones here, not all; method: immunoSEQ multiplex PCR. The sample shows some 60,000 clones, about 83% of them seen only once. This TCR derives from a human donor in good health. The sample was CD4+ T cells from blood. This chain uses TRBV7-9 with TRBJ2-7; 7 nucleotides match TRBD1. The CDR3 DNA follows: TGTGCCAGCAGCCCCACCAGGACAGGTTACGAGCAGTACTTC. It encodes CASSPTRTGYEQYF.